This TCR beta chain stems from a study of radiotherapy plus CTLA-4 blockade in lung cancer. This CDR3 has 16 amino acids. Germline V lookup: CDR1 SGHTA, CDR2 FQGNSA. V shed 4 bases and J 11 bases; nucleotides not matched to a gene: 19. Assay used: immunoSEQ multiplex PCR; TCRdb lists only in-frame clones, some missing. The sample lists tens of thousands of clones; roughly 85% were seen once. The source of this sequence is a human donor with non-small cell lung cancer who had stable disease on radiotherapy plus ipilimumab. The material was peripheral blood, obtained from a patient treated with radiotherapy plus ipilimumab. V and J are TRBV7-2 and TRBJ2-7, with 8 bases that match TRBD2. CDR3 bases: TGTGCCAGCAGCTCCGGGGGGGGCAGGTCCTACCAATTGGAGTACTTC. It translates to CASSSGGGRSYQLEYF.